Sequencing of this T cell receptor beta chain was carried out in a study of T cells in Graves' hyperthyroidism and ophthalmopathy. Study details: At the time of initial diagnosis and before any treatment, peripheral blood was collected. Study results and limitations: The model predicted ophthalmopathy a median around 6 months before onset.

V shed 1 base and J shed 3 bases, with 13 bases lying between them. The CDR3 consists of 15 residues. Germline values: CDR1 DFQATT, CDR2 SNEGSKA (reference sequence). Ten or more counts support this clonotype. Its antigen is not known. The patients, who ranged from 18 to 65 in age, presented with newly diagnosed hyperthyroidism lasting under 2 months. RNA transcripts gave rise to amplified TCR beta CDR3 regions. The HTBI primer set drove a first-round RT-PCR of the TCR CDR3. TCRdb passed the multiplex PCR reads through MiXCR, listing each CDR3 protein once. The sample lists about 420,000 distinct CDR3 sequences, around 14% seen once, with roughly 13% in the top ten.

The chain is built from TRBV20-1 and TRBJ2-1, with D possibly matching TRBD2 (6 bases). The TCR sequence derives from a woman aged 18-30 years with Graves' hyperthyroidism. Sequenced sample: blood. The CDR3 coding sequence is TGCAGTGCTAGAGGGAGGGCAGGGAACTACAATGAGCAGTTCTTC. Amino acids: CSARGRAGNYNEQFF.